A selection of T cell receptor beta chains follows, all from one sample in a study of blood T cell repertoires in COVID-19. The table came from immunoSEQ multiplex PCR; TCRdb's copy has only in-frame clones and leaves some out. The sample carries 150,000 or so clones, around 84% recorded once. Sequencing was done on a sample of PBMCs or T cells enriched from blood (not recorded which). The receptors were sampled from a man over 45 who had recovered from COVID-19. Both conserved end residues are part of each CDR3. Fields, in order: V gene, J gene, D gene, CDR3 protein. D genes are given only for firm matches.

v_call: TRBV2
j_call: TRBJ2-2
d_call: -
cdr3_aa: CASTRGKNTGELFF

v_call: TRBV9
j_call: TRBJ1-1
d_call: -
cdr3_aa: CASSVDSGSTGAEAFF

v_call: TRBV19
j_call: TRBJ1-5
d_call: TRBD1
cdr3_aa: CASSIRQGLDQPQHF

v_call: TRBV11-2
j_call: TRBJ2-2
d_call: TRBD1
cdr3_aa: CARIIQGVNTGELFF

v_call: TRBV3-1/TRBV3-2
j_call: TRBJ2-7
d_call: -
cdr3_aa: CASSLGEYYEQYF

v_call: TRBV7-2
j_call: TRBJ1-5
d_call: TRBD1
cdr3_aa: CASSLAGQGAKGQPQHF

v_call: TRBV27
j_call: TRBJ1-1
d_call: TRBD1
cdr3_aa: CASSLYPGGGTEAFF

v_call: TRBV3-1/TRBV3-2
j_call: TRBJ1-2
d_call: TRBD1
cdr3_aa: CASSQLRDRQIYGYTF

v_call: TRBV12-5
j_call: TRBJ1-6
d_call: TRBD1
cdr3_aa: CASGLVLTGGPSYNSPLHF

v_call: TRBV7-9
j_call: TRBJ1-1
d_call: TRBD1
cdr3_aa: CASSPRTGDTEAFF

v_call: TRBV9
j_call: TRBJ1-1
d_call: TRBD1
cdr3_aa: CASSVGTGASNTEAFF

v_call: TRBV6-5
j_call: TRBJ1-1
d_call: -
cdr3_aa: CASKVEGNTEAFF

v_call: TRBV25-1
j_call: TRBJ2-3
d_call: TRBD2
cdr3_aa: CASRNSGGRTDTQYF

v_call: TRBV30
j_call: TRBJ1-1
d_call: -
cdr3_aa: CAWSVSPGVGAEAFF

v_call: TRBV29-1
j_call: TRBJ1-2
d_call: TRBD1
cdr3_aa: CSVDMIDRGNYGYTF